Listed here are 23 T cell receptor beta chains from one sample, sequenced in a study of cytomegalovirus exposure and HLA in healthy donors. 60 Vbeta and 13 Jbeta primers were used in PCR. Repertoires were generated with immunoSEQ multiplex PCR, while TCRdb's copy carries only in-frame clones and drops some. The table lists roughly 200,000 clones, 73% of them singletons. Sequencing was performed on PBMCs. These receptors originate from a woman aged 30 to 39 in good health and CMV-seronegative.

The chain joins TRBV4-1 to TRBJ1-1; tentatively, D is TRBD1 (5 bases). V was shortened by 5 bases and J by 1 base, with 11 bases between the two germline ends. Germline CDR1 and CDR2: MGHRA and YSYEKL. This CDR3 is built from 14 residues. CDR3: CASSMLGGNTEAFF. CDR3 nucleotide sequence: TGCGCCAGCAGCATGTTGGGGGGGAACACTGAAGCTTTCTTT.

The V and J genes are TRBV27 and TRBJ2-6, with a weak D call TRBD1 (6 bases). The CDR3 is made up of 16 amino acids. The germline V and J ends were trimmed by 6 bases and 1 base, with 13 bases remaining between them. Germline loops: CDR1 MNHEY, CDR2 SMNVEV (reference sequence). The CDR3 is CASSGTFTSGANVLTF. The CDR3, as DNA: TGTGCCAGCAGCGGGACATTCACATCTGGGGCCAACGTCCTGACTTTC.

The rearrangement uses TRBV2 and TRBJ2-5; tentatively, D is TRBD2 (7 bases). V was pared by 6 bases and J by 0 bases, with 11 bases between. This CDR3 is built from 14 residues. CDR1 is SNHLY and CDR2 is FYNNEI in the germline V gene. The chain's CDR3 is CASRGGRHQETQYF. Written as DNA, the CDR3 is TGTGCCAGCAGGGGGGGGCGCCACCAAGAGACCCAGTACTTC.

The J gene is TRBJ2-1, the V gene TRBV2; 7 bases line up with TRBD1. CDR3 length equals 14 residues. Germline CDR1 is SNHLY and CDR2 is FYNNEI. J lost 6 bases, V lost 1 base, and 3 bases had no gene match. The CDR3 region is CASSEEQGFNEQFF. CDR3 in DNA: TGTGCCAGCAGTGAAGAACAGGGGTTCAATGAGCAGTTCTTC.

This chain connects TRBV7-9 to TRBJ2-3, with D maybe TRBD1 (5 bases). Germline CDR1 is SEHNR and CDR2 is FQNEAQ (reference sequence). Trimming took 5 bases from V and 1 from J, leaving 10 bases between them. This CDR3 is 14 amino acids long. The CDR3 nucleotides are TGTGCCAGCAGCACGCTAGGGGGCACAGATACGCAGTATTTT. Translating gives CASSTLGGTDTQYF. Full variable domain (outside the CDR3, taken from reference TRBV7-9 and TRBJ2-3): DTGVSQNPRHKITKRGQNVTFRCDPISEHNRLYWYRQTLGQGPEFLTYFQNEAQLEKSRLLSDRFSAERPKGSFSTLEIQRTEQGDSAMYLCASSTLGGTDTQYFGPGTRLTVL.

This rearrangement joins TRBV30 to TRBJ2-1, with TRBD2 identical over 10 bases. The junction had 12 bases not matched to a gene; V was cut back by 5 bases and J by 2 bases. The CDR3 has 17 residues. Germline CDR1 GTSNPN, CDR2 SVGIG (reference sequence). DNA of the CDR3: TGTGCCTGGCAGCGGGAGGGCCGTTTTAACCCCTACAATGAGCAGTTCTTC. Encoded protein: CAWQREGRFNPYNEQFF.

The chain's CDR3 is CASSLGAEAGELFF. The CDR3 DNA is TGTGCCAGCAGTTTGGGGGCCGAAGCCGGGGAGCTGTTTTTT. The chain joins TRBV6-6 to TRBJ2-2; a possible D gene is TRBD1 (6 bases). Trimming took 4 bases from V and 6 from J, leaving 12 bases between them. Germline lookup yields CDR1 MNHNY and CDR2 SVGAGI (reference sequence). This CDR3 is 14 amino acids long.

The J gene is TRBJ2-3, the V gene TRBV25-1; 9 bases agree with TRBD2. CDR1 is MGHDK and CDR2 is SYGVNS in the germline V gene. The V and J ends lost 4 bases and 5 bases, in that order; junction bases with no gene match: 10. This CDR3 is 16 amino acids long. CDR3 DNA sequence: TGTGCCAGCAGTGGGTTTGAGGGACTAGCAAGAGATACGCAGTATTTT. It is translated as CASSGFEGLARDTQYF.

V is TRBV7-8 and J is TRBJ1-3; D unclear. The CDR3 is made up of 14 amino acids. V lost 2 bases and J 0 bases, leaving 5 bases between the germline ends. Germline loops: CDR1 SGHVS, CDR2 FQNEAQ. DNA of the CDR3: TGTGCCAGCAGCTTACCCCTCTCTGGAAACACCATATATTTT. Protein: CASSLPLSGNTIYF.

This chain uses TRBV9 with TRBJ2-3; 9 positions match TRBD2. The J segment lost 1 base and the V segment lost 2 bases, leaving 2 bases of the junction unmatched. Germline V gene lookup returns CDR1 SGDLS and CDR2 YYNGEE. The CDR3 extends over 15 amino acids. The CDR3: CASSVLAGGTDTQYF. The CDR3, as DNA: TGTGCCAGCAGCGTGTTAGCGGGGGGCACAGATACGCAGTATTTT.

The chain has TRBV7-2 and TRBJ1-5, with 8 bases lining up with TRBD1. The CDR3 has 15 amino acids. Germline assignment: CDR1 SGHTA and CDR2 FQGNSA. V lost 1 base, J lost 6 bases, and 5 bases stayed unmatched. Here the CDR3 reads CASSLVITGGQPQHF. The CDR3 bases are TGTGCCAGCAGCTTAGTGATAACAGGGGGTCAGCCCCAGCATTTT.

The chain combines TRBV30 with TRBJ1-6; D unresolved. This CDR3 has 13 amino acids. In germline, CDR1 is GTSNPN, CDR2 SVGIG (reference sequence). For the CDR3, the DNA is TGTTCAGCGGAAAGCTCCTATAATTCACCCCTCCACTTT. Encoded protein: CSAESSYNSPLHF.

The V gene is TRBV7-9, the J gene TRBJ2-2; TRBD2 might be the D (5 bases). Trimming left V 4 bases short and J 6 bases short, with 24 bases between. The CDR3 is 18 amino acids. The germline V gene encodes CDR1 SEHNR and CDR2 FQNEAQ (reference sequence). DNA of the CDR3: TGTGCCAGCAGCTCACTGTCGGGGTTCGGGCCTCGGGCCGGGGAGCTGTTTTTT. Its translation is CASSSLSGFGPRAGELFF.

The V call is TRBV5-1, the J call TRBJ1-1; unclear D gene. Trimming left V 0 bases short and J 1 base short, with 13 bases between. The CDR3 runs 16 residues. The V gene's germline CDR1 is SGHRS and CDR2 YFSETQ. The CDR3 nucleotides read TGCGCCAGCAGCTTGGAACAGACCCTCAAGAACACTGAAGCTTTCTTT. The encoded protein is CASSLEQTLKNTEAFF. Full variable domain (remainder filled in from reference TRBV5-1 and TRBJ1-1): KAGVTQTPRYLIKTRGQQVTLSCSPISGHRSVSWYQQTPGQGLQFLFEYFSETQRNKGNFPGRFSGRQFSNSRSEMNVSTLELGDSALYLCASSLEQTLKNTEAFFGQGTRLTVV.

The chain links TRBV5-1 to TRBJ2-1, with 9 bases lining up with TRBD2. This CDR3 comprises 11 residues. Germline V lookup: CDR1 SGHRS, CDR2 YFSETQ. V trimming: 7 bases; J trimming: 10 bases; junction bases outside the gene matches: 3. The CDR3 DNA is TGCGCCAGCGGCCTAGCGGGGGAGCAGTTCTTC. Protein product: CASGLAGEQFF. The full variable domain, in which reference TRBV5-1 and TRBJ2-1 provide the parts outside the CDR3, is KAGVTQTPRYLIKTRGQQVTLSCSPISGHRSVSWYQQTPGQGLQFLFEYFSETQRNKGNFPGRFSGRQFSNSRSEMNVSTLELGDSALYLCASGLAGEQFFGPGTRLTVL.

The rearrangement links TRBV6-1 to TRBJ1-2, with D perhaps matching TRBD1 (6 bases). Trimming shortened V by 2 bases and J by 8 bases, and 15 bases separated the two germline ends. The CDR3 extends over 14 amino acids. Per the germline V gene, CDR1 is MNHNS and CDR2 is SASEGT. As DNA, the CDR3 is TGTGCCAGCAGTGAATCGCGTTCAGGGGCCGGCTACACCTTC. It translates to CASSESRSGAGYTF.

This clone has a handful of counts. The V gene is TRBV4-1, the J gene TRBJ2-3; TRBD2 matches at 8 bases. J gave up 7 bases and V 0 bases, and 15 bases lay outside the gene matches. The CDR3 spans 18 residues. Germline CDR1 and CDR2: MGHRA and YSYEKL. CDR3 region: CASSQEFRGGGGQYTQYF. The CDR3 DNA reads as TGCGCCAGCAGCCAAGAATTCCGGGGGGGCGGGGGGCAGTATACGCAGTATTTT.

The chain combines TRBV5-4 with TRBJ2-1; TRBD2 agrees at 7 bases. Germline CDR1 and CDR2: SGHNT and YYREEE (reference sequence). The CDR3 length is 13 residues. J was trimmed by 10 bases and V by 2 bases; bases with no gene match: 6. The CDR3 spells CASSFGGVNEQFF. The CDR3 coding sequence is TGTGCCAGCAGCTTTGGGGGGGTGAACGAGCAGTTCTTC.

This clone appeared a few times. The genes are TRBV5-1 and TRBJ1-6, with D perhaps matching TRBD1 (5 bases). V lost 4 bases and J 9 bases, leaving 26 bases between the germline ends. Per germline, CDR1 SGHRS and CDR2 YFSETQ. The CDR3 length is 18 residues. CDR3 sequence reads: CASSLSGISGLLGSPLHF. The CDR3 bases are TGCGCCAGCAGCCTTTCAGGGATTTCGGGTTTACTTGGTTCACCCCTCCACTTT.

The CDR3, as DNA: TGTGCCAGCAGTTATGGGACTAGCGGGAGTGAGACCCAGTACTTC. Its protein is CASSYGTSGSETQYF. V is TRBV6-6 and J is TRBJ2-5, with 14 bases aligning to TRBD2. The junction had 2 bases not matched to a gene; V was cut back by 3 bases and J by 5 bases. Germline lookup yields CDR1 MNHNY and CDR2 SVGAGI (reference sequence). The CDR3 length is 15 residues.

The genes are TRBV6-5 and TRBJ1-4; D not resolved. The CDR3 has 11 residues. V lost 6 bases to trimming and J lost 5 bases, with 4 bases between them. Looked up from germline, CDR1 is MNHEY and CDR2 is SVGAGI. The CDR3: CASRANEKLFF. The CDR3 bases are TGTGCCAGCAGGGCCAATGAAAAACTGTTTTTT.

The CDR3 loop reads CASSSRPGGVPNEQFF. The CDR3 nucleotides are TGTGCCAGCAGCTCCCGGCCGGGGGGGGTACCCAATGAGCAGTTCTTC. This chain links TRBV9 with TRBJ2-1, with 8 nucleotides matching TRBD2. The J segment lost 6 bases and the V segment lost 4 bases, leaving 12 bases of the junction unmatched. Germline CDR1 is SGDLS and CDR2 is YYNGEE. This CDR3 comprises 16 residues. Based on the CDR3 plus reference TRBV9 and TRBJ2-1, the full variable domain is DSGVTQTPKHLITATGQRVTLRCSPRSGDLSVYWYQQSLDQGLQFLIQYYNGEERAKGNILERFSAQQFPDLHSELNLSSLELGDSALYFCASSSRPGGVPNEQFFGPGTRLTVL.

This clone came up once. This sequence joins TRBV9 and TRBJ2-1; 8 nucleotides line up with TRBD1. Germline CDR1 is SGDLS and CDR2 is YYNGEE. The CDR3 runs 15 residues. Trimming at V came to 4 bases and at J to 6 bases, leaving 9 bases not matched to a gene. CDR3 DNA: TGTGCCAGCAGCTCCCGGACAGGGATGGGCAATGAGCAGTTCTTC. It yields the protein CASSSRTGMGNEQFF.